These 6 T cell receptor beta chains were all obtained from the same sample, sequenced in a study of post-analysis software for immune sequencing data (dated by TCRdb to between 2014 and 2017). Here is what the overall study found, with its caveats: About 5 TRBV segments, including TRBV5-6, TRBV5-1 and TRBV20-1, were significantly more frequent in patients than controls.

The library was generated by PCR. These reads were obtained on an Illumina HiSeq 2500. To reduce PCR and sequencing biases, unique molecular identifiers were built into the TCR beta cDNA libraries. The public reads were run again by TCRdb, first through fastp at Q25 and then through MiXCR, and only productive beta chains were kept. Every entry covers one CDR3 protein and lists the most common genes and DNA from its rows. Recorded for this sample are under 650,000 distinct CDR3 sequences; roughly 47% of them occurred a single time. The ten largest clones represent approximately 1.7% of the sample. These TCRs' antigens remain unknown. What was sequenced was blood. The receptors here all came from a girl aged 10-17 years with multiple sclerosis.

This clonotype has more than one count but fewer than ten. The chain employs TRBV29-1 and TRBJ2-1, with 8 bases lining up with TRBD1. The germline V gene encodes CDR1 SQVTM and CDR2 ANQGSEA. This CDR3 has 15 residues. J gave up 7 bases and V 0 bases, and 8 bases lay outside the gene matches. This CDR3 reads CSVEDSRTGRNEQFF. The CDR3 DNA sequence: TGCAGCGTTGAAGACTCCCGGACAGGGAGGAATGAGCAGTTCTTC.

The chain employs TRBV2 and TRBJ2-1; D may match TRBD1 or TRBD2 (5 bases each). The germline gives CDR1 SNHLY, CDR2 FYNNEI. The CDR3 is 13 residues long. Between the trimmed V and J ends, which lost 6 bases and 5 bases, there was a span of 11 bases. DNA for the CDR3: TGTGCCAGCAGGGGGGACCAAAACAATGAGCAGTTCTTC. Protein: CASRGDQNNEQFF.

The table lists this clonotype with many counts. The chain carries TRBV29-1 and TRBJ1-2; TRBD1 is a possible D gene (5 bases). Looked up from germline, CDR1 is SQVTM and CDR2 is ANQGSEA. V dropped 3 bases and J dropped 3 bases, with 5 bases sitting between them. The CDR3 consists of 11 residues. DNA for the CDR3: TGCAGCGTTGACAGGGACTATGGCTACACCTTC. This sequence encodes CSVDRDYGYTF.

This clonotype was observed a handful of times. The gene calls are TRBV6-9 and TRBJ2-1; TRBD2 aligns across 12 bases. The J segment lost 4 bases and the V segment lost 7 bases, leaving 8 bases of the junction unmatched. The V gene's germline CDR1 is MNHGY and CDR2 SVAAGI. This CDR3 has 16 amino acids. The CDR3 here is CASKPTGLAGYNEQFF. Here the CDR3 DNA reads TGTGCCAGCAAACCAACGGGACTAGCGGGTTACAATGAGCAGTTCTTC.

The CDR3 is CASKLNRARNQPQHF. The CDR3, as DNA: TGTGCCAGCAAGTTAAACAGGGCTAGAAATCAGCCCCAGCATTTT. The chain links TRBV12-3 or TRBV12-4 to TRBJ1-5, with a possible D match to TRBD1 (6 bases). The CDR3 runs 15 residues. V lost 7 bases to trimming and J lost 4 bases, with 17 bases between them.

This chain uses TRBV28 with TRBJ2-7; 13 bases are a match to TRBD2. The germline V gene has CDR1 MDHEN and CDR2 SYDVKM. The CDR3 loop spans 15 amino acids. The ends lost 5 bases at V and 0 bases at J; junction bases unmatched: 1. CDR3 sequence: CASSRLAGGSYEQYF. The CDR3 DNA follows: TGTGCCAGCAGTCGACTAGCGGGAGGCTCCTACGAGCAGTACTTC.